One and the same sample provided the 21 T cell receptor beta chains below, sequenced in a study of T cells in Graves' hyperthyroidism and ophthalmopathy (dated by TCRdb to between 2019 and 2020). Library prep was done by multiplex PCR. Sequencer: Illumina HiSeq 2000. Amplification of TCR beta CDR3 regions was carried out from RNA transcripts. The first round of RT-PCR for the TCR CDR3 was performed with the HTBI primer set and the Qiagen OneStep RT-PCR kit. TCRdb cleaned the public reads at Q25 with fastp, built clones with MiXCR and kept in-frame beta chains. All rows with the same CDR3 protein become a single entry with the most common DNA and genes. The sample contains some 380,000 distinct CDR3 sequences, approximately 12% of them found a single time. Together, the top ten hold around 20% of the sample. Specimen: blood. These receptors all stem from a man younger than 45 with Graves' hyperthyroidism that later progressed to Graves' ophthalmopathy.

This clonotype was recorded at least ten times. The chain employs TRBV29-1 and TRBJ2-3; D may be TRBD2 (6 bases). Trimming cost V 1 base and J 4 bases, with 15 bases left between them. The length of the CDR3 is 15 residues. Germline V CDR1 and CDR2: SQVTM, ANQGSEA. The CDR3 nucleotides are TGCAGCGTTGAAGTGATGGGCGGGATCCCAGATACGCAGTATTTT. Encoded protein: CSVEVMGGIPDTQYF.

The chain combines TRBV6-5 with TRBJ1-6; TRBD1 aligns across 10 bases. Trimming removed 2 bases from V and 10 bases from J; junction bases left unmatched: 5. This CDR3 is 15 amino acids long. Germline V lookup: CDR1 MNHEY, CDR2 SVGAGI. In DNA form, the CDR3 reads TGTGCCAGCAGTTACGTAGGGACAGGGGACTCACCCCTCCACTTT. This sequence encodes CASSYVGTGDSPLHF.

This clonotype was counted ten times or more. The chain's CDR3 is CASSESGQAGELFF. In DNA, the CDR3 is TGCGCCAGCAGTGAGTCAGGTCAGGCCGGGGAGCTGTTTTTT. The genes are TRBV10-1 and TRBJ2-2; D gene uncertain. Germline V gene sequence: CDR1 WNHNN, CDR2 SYGVQD (reference sequence). V lost 0 bases and J 6 bases, leaving 8 bases between the germline ends. The CDR3 covers 14 residues.

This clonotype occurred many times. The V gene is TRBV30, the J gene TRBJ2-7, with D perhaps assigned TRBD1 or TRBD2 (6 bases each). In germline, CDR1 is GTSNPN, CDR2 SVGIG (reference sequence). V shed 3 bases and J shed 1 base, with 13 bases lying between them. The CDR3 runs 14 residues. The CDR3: CAWRYKGGSYEQYF. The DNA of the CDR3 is TGTGCCTGGAGGTATAAGGGGGGTTCCTACGAGCAGTACTTC. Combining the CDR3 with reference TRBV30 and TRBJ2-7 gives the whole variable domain SQTIHQWPATLVQPVGSPLSLECTVEGTSNPNLYWYRQAAGRGLQLLFYSVGIGQISSEVPQNLSASRPQDRQFILSSKKLLLSDSGFYLCAWRYKGGSYEQYFGPGTRLTVT.

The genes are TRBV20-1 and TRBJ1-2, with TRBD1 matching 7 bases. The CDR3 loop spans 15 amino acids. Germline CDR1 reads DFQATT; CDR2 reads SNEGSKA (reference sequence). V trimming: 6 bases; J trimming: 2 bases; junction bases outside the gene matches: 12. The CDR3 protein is CSALGTVNLNYGYTF. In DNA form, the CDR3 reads TGCAGTGCACTTGGGACAGTCAATTTAAACTATGGCTACACCTTC.

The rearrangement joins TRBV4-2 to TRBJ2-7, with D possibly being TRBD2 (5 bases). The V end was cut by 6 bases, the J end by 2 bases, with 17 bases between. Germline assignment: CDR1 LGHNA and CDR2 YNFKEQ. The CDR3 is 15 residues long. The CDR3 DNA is TGTGCCAGCAGTCCGGGATGGGAATTCCCCTACGAGCAGTACTTC. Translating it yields CASSPGWEFPYEQYF.

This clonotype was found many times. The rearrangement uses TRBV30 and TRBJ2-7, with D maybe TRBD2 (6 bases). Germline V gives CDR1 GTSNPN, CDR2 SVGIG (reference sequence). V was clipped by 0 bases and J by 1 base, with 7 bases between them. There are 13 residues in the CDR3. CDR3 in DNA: TGTGCCTGGAGTGTTGCGGGATCCTACGAGCAGTACTTC. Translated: CAWSVAGSYEQYF.

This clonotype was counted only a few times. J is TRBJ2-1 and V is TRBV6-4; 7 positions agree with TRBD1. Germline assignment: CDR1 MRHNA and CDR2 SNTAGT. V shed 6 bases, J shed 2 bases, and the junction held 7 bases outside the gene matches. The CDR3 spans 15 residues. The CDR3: CASRQGTSTYNEQFF. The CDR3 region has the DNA TGTGCCAGCAGACAGGGGACCAGTACCTACAATGAGCAGTTCTTC.

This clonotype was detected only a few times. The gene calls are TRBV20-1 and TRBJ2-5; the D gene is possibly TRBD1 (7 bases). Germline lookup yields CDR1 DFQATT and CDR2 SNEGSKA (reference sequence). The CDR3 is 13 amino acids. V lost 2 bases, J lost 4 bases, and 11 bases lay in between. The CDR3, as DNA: TGCAGTGCTAGACAGGGGGGACGAGAGACCCAGTACTTC. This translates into CSARQGGRETQYF.

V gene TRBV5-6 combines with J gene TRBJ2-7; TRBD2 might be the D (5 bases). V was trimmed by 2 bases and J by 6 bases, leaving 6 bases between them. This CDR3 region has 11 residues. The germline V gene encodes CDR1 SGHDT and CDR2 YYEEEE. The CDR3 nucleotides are TGTGCCAGCAGCTTCGGGATCGAGCAGTACTTC. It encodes CASSFGIEQYF.

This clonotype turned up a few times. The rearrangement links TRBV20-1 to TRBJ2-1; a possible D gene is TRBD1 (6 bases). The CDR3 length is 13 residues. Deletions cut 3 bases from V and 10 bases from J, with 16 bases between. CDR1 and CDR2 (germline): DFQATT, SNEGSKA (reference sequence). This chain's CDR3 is CSASGDTSREQFF. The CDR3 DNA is TGCAGTGCTAGCGGGGACACCAGCCGAGAGCAGTTCTTC.

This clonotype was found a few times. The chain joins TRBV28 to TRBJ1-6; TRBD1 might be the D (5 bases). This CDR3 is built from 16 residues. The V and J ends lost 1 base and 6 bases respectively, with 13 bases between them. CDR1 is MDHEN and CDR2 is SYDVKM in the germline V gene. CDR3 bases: TGTGCCAGCAGTTTATTTCAGGGAGACCCTAATTCACCCCTCCACTTT. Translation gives CASSLFQGDPNSPLHF. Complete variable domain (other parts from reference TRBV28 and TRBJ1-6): DVKVTQSSRYLVKRTGEKVFLECVQDMDHENMFWYRQDPGLGLRLIYFSYDVKMKEKGDIPEGYSVSREKKERFSLILESASTNQTSMYLCASSLFQGDPNSPLHFGNGTRLTVT.

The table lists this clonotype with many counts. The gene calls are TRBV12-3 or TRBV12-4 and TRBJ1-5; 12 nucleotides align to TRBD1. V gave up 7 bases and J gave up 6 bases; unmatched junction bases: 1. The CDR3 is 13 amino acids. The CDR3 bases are TGTGCCAGCAAGGGACAGGGGGCTCAGCCCCAGCATTTT. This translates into CASKGQGAQPQHF.

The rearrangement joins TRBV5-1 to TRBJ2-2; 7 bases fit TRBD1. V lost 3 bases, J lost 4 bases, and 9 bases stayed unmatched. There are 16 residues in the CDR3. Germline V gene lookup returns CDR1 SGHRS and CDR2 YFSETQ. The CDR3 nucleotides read TGCGCCAGCAGCTCCCGACAGGGCGGTGTCACCGGGGAGCTGTTTTTT. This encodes CASSSRQGGVTGELFF.

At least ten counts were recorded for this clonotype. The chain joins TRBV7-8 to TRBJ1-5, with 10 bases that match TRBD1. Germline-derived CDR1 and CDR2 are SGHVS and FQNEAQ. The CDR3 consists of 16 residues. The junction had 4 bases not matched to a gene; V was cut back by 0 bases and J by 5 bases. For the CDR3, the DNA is TGTGCCAGCAGCTTAGCAGACAGGGGGCCCGATCAGCCCCAGCATTTT. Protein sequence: CASSLADRGPDQPQHF.

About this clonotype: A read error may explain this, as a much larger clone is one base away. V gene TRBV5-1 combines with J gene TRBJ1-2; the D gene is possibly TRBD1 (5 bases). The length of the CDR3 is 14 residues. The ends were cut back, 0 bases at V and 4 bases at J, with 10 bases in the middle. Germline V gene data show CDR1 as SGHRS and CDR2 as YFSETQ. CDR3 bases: TGCGCCAGCAGCTTGGCCAGGGCCTTCTATGGCTACACCTTC. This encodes CASSLARAFYGYTF.

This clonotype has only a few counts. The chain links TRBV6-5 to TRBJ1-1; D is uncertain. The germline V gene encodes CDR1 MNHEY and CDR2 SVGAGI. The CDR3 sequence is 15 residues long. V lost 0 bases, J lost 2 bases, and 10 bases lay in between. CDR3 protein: CASSYSMAGNTEAFF. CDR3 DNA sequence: TGTGCCAGCAGTTACTCGATGGCCGGAAACACTGAAGCTTTCTTT.

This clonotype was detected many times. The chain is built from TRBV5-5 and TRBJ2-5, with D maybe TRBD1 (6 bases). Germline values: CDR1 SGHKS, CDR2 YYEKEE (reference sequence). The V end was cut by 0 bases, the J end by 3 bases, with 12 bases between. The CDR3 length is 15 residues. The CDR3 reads CASSLAGTPKETQYF. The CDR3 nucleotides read TGTGCCAGCAGCTTGGCCGGGACACCCAAAGAGACCCAGTACTTC. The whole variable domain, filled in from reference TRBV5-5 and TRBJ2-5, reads DAGVTQSPTHLIKTRGQQVTLRCSPISGHKSVSWYQQVLGQGPQFIFQYYEKEERGRGNFPDRFSARQFPNYSSELNVNALLLGDSALYLCASSLAGTPKETQYFGPGTRLLVL.

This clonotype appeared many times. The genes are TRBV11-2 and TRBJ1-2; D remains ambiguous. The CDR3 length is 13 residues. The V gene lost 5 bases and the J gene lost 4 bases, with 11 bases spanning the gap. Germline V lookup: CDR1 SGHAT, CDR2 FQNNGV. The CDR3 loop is CASSQTDGYGYTF. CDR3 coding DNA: TGTGCCAGCAGCCAAACGGACGGCTATGGCTACACCTTC.

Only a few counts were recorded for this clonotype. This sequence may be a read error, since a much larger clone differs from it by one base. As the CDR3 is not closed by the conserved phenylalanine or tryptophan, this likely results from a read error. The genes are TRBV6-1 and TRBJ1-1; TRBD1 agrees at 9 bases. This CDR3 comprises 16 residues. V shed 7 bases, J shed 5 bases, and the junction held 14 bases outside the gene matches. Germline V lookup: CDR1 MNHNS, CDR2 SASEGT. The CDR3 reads CASKEQGALKWTEAFL. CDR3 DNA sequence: TGTGCCAGCAAGGAACAGGGGGCGCTTAAGTGGACTGAAGCTTTCCTT.

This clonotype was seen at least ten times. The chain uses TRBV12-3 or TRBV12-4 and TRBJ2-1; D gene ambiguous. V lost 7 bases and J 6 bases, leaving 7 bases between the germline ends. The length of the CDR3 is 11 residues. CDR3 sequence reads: CASTPANEQFF. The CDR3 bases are TGTGCCAGCACCCCAGCCAATGAGCAGTTCTTC.